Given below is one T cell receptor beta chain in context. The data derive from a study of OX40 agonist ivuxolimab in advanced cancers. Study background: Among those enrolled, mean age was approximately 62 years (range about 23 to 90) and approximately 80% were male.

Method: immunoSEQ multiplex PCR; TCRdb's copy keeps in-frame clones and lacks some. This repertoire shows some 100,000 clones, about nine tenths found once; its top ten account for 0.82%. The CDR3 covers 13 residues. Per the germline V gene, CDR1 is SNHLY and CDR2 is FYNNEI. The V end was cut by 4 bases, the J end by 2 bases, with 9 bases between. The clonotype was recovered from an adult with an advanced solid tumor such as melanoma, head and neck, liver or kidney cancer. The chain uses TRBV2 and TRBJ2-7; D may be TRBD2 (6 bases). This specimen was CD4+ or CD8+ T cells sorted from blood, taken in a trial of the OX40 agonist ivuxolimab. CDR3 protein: CASSVDYPYEQYF. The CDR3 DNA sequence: TGTGCCAGCAGTGTGGACTACCCCTACGAGCAGTACTTC. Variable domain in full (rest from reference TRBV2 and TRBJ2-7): EPEVTQTPSHQVTQMGQEVILRCVPISNHLYFYWYRQILGQKVEFLVSFYNNEISEKSEIFDDQFSVERPDGSNFTLKIRSTKLEDSAMYFCASSVDYPYEQYFGPGTRLTVT.